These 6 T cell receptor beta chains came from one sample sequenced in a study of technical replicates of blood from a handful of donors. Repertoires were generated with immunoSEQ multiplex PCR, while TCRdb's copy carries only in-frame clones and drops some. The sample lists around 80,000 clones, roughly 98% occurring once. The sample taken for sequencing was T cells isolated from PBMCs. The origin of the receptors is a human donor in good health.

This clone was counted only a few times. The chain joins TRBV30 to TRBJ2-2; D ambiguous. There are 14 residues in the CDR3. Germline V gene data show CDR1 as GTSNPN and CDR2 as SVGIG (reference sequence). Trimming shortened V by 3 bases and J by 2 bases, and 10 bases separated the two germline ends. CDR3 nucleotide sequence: TGTGCCTGGAGCTTAATAATAAACACCGGGGAGCTGTTTTTT. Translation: CAWSLIINTGELFF.

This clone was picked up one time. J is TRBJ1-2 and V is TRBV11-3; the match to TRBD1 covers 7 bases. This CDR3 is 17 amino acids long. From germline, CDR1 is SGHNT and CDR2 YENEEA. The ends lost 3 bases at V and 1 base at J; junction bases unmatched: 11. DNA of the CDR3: TGTGCCAGCAGCTTTGAGGACAGGACTACTCTTAACTATGGCTACACCTTC. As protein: CASSFEDRTTLNYGYTF.

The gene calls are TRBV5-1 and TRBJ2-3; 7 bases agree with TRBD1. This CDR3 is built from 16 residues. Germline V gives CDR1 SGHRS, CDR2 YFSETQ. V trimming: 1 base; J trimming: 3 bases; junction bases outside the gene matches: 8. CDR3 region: CASSLKEGAMTDTQYF. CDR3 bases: TGCGCCAGCAGCTTGAAAGAGGGGGCGATGACAGATACGCAGTATTTT.

For the CDR3, the DNA is TGCGCCAGCAGCTTGGGGCATAACGAGCAGTACTTC. Translated: CASSLGHNEQYF. V gene TRBV5-1 combines with J gene TRBJ2-7; D is undetermined. This CDR3 region has 12 residues. The germline gives CDR1 SGHRS, CDR2 YFSETQ. Trimming removed 0 bases from V and 5 bases from J, with 6 bases in between. Filled out from reference TRBV5-1 and TRBJ2-7, the complete variable domain reads KAGVTQTPRYLIKTRGQQVTLSCSPISGHRSVSWYQQTPGQGLQFLFEYFSETQRNKGNFPGRFSGRQFSNSRSEMNVSTLELGDSALYLCASSLGHNEQYFGPGTRLTVT.

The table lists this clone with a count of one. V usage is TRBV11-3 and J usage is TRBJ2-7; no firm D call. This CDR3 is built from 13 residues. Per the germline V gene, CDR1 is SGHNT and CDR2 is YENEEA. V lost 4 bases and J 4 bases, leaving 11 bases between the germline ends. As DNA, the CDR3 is TGTGCCAGCAGCTCCCGCGATAATTACGAGCAGTACTTC. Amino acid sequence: CASSSRDNYEQYF.

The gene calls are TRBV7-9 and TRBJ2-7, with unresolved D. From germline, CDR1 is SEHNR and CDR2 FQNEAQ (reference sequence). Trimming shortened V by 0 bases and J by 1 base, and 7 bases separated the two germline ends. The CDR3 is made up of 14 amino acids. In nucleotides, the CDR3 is TGTGCCAGCAGCTTAGCGGGCCTATCCTACGAGCAGTACTTC. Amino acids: CASSLAGLSYEQYF.